This entry describes one TCR beta chain. This clone was picked up a small number of times. Its antigen remains unidentified. No much larger clone is present one base from it, and per-base qualities are unavailable. The entire amount of isolated RNA was reverse transcribed using the High Capacity cDNA Reverse Transcription Kit, so the sequenced TCRB transcripts were expressed ones. Deep immunoSEQ sequencing was applied to naive, central memory and regulatory T cell samples, giving an average of roughly 3.6 million total reads per sample. After sorted cells were lysed in RLT buffer, RNA was extracted with DNase-treated RNeasy Micro or Mini kits, with the choice depending on cell number. Each cell subset was processed separately to prevent cross-contamination, with patient and healthy donor samples processed together. TCRB sequences were amplified from cDNA with the immunoSEQ multiplex PCR, producing 87-bp fragments spanning the CDR3 region. Sequencing of the amplicons was done on the Illumina HiSeq platform. Concerning the study's data processing: PCR bias was corrected computationally using synthetic template baselines, and reads within Hamming distance 2 were collapsed, with unmergeable singletons discarded. Reads were aligned against IMGT to assign V, D and J genes, CDR3 length and insertions or deletions at six rearrangement sites. Within each subset, clonotype counts were normalized to the number of sorted cells before true diversity and Gini coefficients were calculated with the tcR R package. The overlap coefficient, calculated on TCRB nucleotide sequences, was used to measure repertoire sharing. Out-of-frame TCRB sequences from naive cells were analyzed to stand in for the pre-selection repertoire. TCRdb took this table from immuneACCESS and kept in-frame rearrangements with V and J called. Such tables lack part of the clones; where checked against another copy, unresolved V genes explain under half of the gap, and the rest is unexplained. That table is the source of V, J and clone size, and D and trimming were worked out from the DNA. In all, the sample holds 350,000 or so clones, and around a fifth of those were seen once. The ten largest clones take up under 0.055% of the sample.

The CDR3 goes from the cysteine to the phenylalanine over 14 residues. The retained sequence is limited to the CDR3, 42 bases, with the frame set at the first base. V loses 7 bases, J loses 5 bases, and the germline ends lie 19 bases apart. Reading the germline V gene gives CDR1 SGHRS and CDR2 YFSETQ. Each donor gave one peripheral blood draw, averaging approximately 110 mL, which was collected into heparinised tubes. Naive, central memory, regulatory and stem cell-like memory CD4+ T cells were sorted on a BD FACSAria II using a panel including CD45RO, CCR7, CD25, CD127, CD95 and CD27. Purity was above 98% for every sorted population. PBMCs were isolated right away by Lymphoprep density gradient centrifugation and were stained directly, without culture. Samples were stained and sorted in pairs, with one healthy donor and one patient per experiment, so that batch effects were minimized. These data originate in a study of beta chain features in type 1 diabetes (dated by TCRdb to the late 2010s). A note on the overall study: Mean age, gender distribution, total cell number and subset yield were not different between patients and healthy donors. A total of under 140,000,000 sorted cells were examined across all samples, and the number of cells per subset was strongly correlated with RNA yield. In the study, recently diagnosed type 1 diabetes patients and matched healthy donors were compared on the TCRB repertoires of their sorted circulating CD4+ T cell subsets. Whereas all 28 donors provided naive and central memory subsets, regulatory and stem cell-like memory subsets were isolated from just 8 patients and about eight healthy donors. Summary of the overall study and its limitations: Only small numbers of individuals were included in the HLA sub-analyses, which left unresolved whether HLA type had any influence on TCRB rearrangement. Type 1 diabetes patients showed a moderate but significant shortening of TCRB CDR3 length in all four CD4+ subsets. Naive, central memory and regulatory TCRB repertoires appeared to be more similar among patients than among healthy donors. Because cDNA rather than genomic DNA was sequenced, highly expressing activated cells could have been over-represented, although no difference in activation and CD3 levels was found between groups. At VDJ recombination sites, type 1 diabetes patients had fewer insertions and more deleted nucleotides, which implies abnormalities in thymic rearrangement. Shorter templates might be favored by PCR, yet because patient and control samples were amplified and corrected together, any such skew would affect both groups equally.

Recombination connected TRBV5-1 to TRBJ2-7; no D gene call is confident. This clonotype was obtained from a woman between 18 and 30 years old in good health. The material sequenced was naive CD4+ T cells from blood. The cell subset or site label of this sample denotes: true naive CD4+ T cells. The base sequence is TGCGCCAGCGCCGGTGGGCCCGGTGTCGACGAGCAGTACTTC. Its protein product is CASAGGPGVDEQYF.